This TCR beta chain was identified in a study of T cells after yellow fever vaccination. This clonotype was counted between two and nine times. The target antigen is unknown. Findings and caveats of the study: Of the clonotypes, a small share occurred in both CD4 and CD8 compartments. Re-detected after boosting: most primary clones, 96% of CD4 and about 85% of CD8. By day 5 rather than day 15, the secondary response had peaked, though it was weaker.

In germline, CDR1 is SQVTM, CDR2 ANQGSEA. The CDR3 is made up of 12 amino acids. V lost 4 bases and J lost 6, with 11 bases in between. TCRdb called the 5' RACE reads again in MiXCR, with one record for every CDR3 protein. The sample lists nearly 550,000 distinct CDR3 sequences, around 21% seen once, with around 15% in the top ten. The chain couples TRBV29-1 to TRBJ2-3; D is uncertain. This specimen was PBMCs, taken 15 days after the yellow fever booster vaccination. This receptor was taken from a man aged 30-40 years who received the YFV17D yellow fever vaccine. The CDR3 region is CSVVWGGDTQYF. The CDR3 DNA is TGCAGCGTTGTGTGGGGTGGGGATACGCAGTATTTT.